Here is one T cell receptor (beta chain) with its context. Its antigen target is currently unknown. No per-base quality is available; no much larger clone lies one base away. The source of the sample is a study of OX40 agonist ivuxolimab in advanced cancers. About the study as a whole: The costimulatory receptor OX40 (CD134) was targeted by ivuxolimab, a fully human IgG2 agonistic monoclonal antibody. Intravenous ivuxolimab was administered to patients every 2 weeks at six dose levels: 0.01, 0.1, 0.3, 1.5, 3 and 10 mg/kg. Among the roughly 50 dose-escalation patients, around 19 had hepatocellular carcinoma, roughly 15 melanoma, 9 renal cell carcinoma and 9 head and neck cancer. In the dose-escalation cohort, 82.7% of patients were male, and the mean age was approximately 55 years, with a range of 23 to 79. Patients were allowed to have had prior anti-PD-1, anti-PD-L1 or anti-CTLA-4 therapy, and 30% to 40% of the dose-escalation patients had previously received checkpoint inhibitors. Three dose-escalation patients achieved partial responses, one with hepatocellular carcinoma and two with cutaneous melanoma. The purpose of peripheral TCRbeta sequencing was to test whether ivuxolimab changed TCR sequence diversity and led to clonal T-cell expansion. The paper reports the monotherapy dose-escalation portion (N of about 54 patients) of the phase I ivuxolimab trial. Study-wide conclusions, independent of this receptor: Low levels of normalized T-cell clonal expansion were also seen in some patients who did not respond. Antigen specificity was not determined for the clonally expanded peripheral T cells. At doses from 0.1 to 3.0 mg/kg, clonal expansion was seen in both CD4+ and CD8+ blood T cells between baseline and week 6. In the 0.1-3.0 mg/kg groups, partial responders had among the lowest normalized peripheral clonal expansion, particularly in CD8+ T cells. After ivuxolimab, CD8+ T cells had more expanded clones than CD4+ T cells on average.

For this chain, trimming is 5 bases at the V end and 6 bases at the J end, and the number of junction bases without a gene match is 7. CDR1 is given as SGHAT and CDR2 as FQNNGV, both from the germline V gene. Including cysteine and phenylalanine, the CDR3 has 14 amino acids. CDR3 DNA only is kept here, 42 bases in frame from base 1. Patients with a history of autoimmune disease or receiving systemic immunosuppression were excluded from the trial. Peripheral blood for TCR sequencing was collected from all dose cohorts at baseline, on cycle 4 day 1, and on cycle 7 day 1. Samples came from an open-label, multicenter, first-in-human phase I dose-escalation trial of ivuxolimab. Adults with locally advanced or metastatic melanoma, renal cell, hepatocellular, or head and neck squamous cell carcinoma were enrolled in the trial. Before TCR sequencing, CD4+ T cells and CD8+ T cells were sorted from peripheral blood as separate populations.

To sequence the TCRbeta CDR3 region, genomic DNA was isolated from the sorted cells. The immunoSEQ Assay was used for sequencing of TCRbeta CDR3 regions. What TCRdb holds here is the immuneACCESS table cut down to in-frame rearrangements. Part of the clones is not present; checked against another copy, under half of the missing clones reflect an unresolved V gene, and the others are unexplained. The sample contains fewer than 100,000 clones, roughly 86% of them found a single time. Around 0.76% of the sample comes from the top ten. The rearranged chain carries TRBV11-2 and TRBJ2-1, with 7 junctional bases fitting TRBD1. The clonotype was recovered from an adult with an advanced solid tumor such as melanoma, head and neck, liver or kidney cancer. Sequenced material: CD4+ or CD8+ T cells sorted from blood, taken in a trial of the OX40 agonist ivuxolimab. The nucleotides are TGTGCCAGCAGCAAGGGACAGTCCATCAATGAGCAGTTCTTC. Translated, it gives CASSKGQSINEQFF.